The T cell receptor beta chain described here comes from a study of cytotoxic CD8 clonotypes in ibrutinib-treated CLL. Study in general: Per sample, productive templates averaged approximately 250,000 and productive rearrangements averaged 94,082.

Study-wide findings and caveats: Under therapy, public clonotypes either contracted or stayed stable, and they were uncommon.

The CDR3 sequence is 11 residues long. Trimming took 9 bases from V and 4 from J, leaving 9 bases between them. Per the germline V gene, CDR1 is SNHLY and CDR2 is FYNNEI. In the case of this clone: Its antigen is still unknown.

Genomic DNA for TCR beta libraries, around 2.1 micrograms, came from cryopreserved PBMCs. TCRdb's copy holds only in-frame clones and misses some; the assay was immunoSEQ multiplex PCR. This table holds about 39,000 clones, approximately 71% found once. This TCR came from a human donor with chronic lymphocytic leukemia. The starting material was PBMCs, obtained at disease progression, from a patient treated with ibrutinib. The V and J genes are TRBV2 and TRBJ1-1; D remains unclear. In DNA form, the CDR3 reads TGTGCCAGTACGTACTCCACTGAAGCTTTCTTT. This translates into CASTYSTEAFF.